This T cell receptor beta chain was sequenced for a study of T cell changes during pregnancy in multiple sclerosis. V dropped 2 bases and J dropped 4 bases, with 9 bases sitting between them. CDR3 size: 14 residues. Germline CDR1 reads MNHEY; CDR2 reads SMNVEV (reference sequence). TCRdb keeps only in-frame clones here, not all; method: immunoSEQ multiplex PCR. The sample shows about 60,000 clones, over 95% of them seen only once. The chain combines TRBV27 with TRBJ2-1, with a tentative D call TRBD2 (6 bases). This specimen consisted of CD8+ T cells from peripheral blood mononuclear cells, obtained after pregnancy. This clonotype was obtained from a female donor with multiple sclerosis, enrolled in a pregnancy study. The CDR3 nucleotides are TGTGCCAGCAGTTTAGGAGGGTTATACAATGAGCAGTTCTTC. It encodes CASSLGGLYNEQFF.